One and the same sample provided the 5 T cell receptor beta chains below, sequenced in a study of untreated major depressive disorder. Their antigen targets remain unknown. Assay: immunoSEQ multiplex PCR; the TCRdb copy retains only in-frame clones and omits some. The table has about 20,000 clones, 92% seen once; the top ten hold 0.45% to 0.7%. Findings and limits, study-wide: CD4+ T cells from depressed patients used TRBV05-01 (Vbeta 5.1) more often than controls.

Material: CD4+ T cells from PBMCs. The receptor set was obtained from a woman aged 40 to 49 with major depressive disorder.

The rearrangement links TRBV2 to TRBJ1-4; D not resolved. Trimming cost V 4 bases and J 5 bases, with 11 bases left between them. This CDR3 is 14 amino acids long. Germline CDR1 SNHLY, CDR2 FYNNEI. CDR3 in amino acids: CASSARTVNEKLFF. The CDR3 DNA is TGTGCCAGCAGTGCCCGGACCGTGAATGAAAAACTGTTTTTT. Full variable domain (rest looked up from reference TRBV2 and TRBJ1-4): EPEVTQTPSHQVTQMGQEVILRCVPISNHLYFYWYRQILGQKVEFLVSFYNNEISEKSEIFDDQFSVERPDGSNFTLKIRSTKLEDSAMYFCASSARTVNEKLFFGSGTQLSVL.

The chain has TRBV10-3 and TRBJ1-1; TRBD1 is a possible D gene (5 bases). This CDR3 has 13 residues. CDR1 is ENHRY and CDR2 is SYGVKD in the germline V gene. Between the trimmed V and J ends, which lost 6 bases and 10 bases, there was a span of 18 bases. CDR3 in amino acids: CAIRARDQQTAFF. The CDR3 bases are TGTGCCATCAGGGCAAGGGACCAGCAGACAGCTTTCTTT.

V and J are TRBV6-5 and TRBJ1-3; D uncertain. This CDR3 spans 15 amino acids. Per germline, CDR1 MNHEY and CDR2 SVGAGI. Trimming left V 5 bases short and J 4 bases short, with 15 bases between. The CDR3 DNA sequence: TGTGCCAGCAGTCCCTCCTGGGGAGTAGGAAACACCATATATTTT. Amino acid sequence: CASSPSWGVGNTIYF.

The chain has TRBV10-1 and TRBJ2-7; the D gene could be TRBD1 or TRBD2 (6 bases each). Trimming shortened V by 0 bases and J by 5 bases, and 8 bases separated the two germline ends. Per the germline V gene, CDR1 is WNHNN and CDR2 is SYGVQD (reference sequence). The CDR3 loop spans 13 amino acids. The CDR3 sequence is CASSESGGHEQYV. CDR3 in DNA: TGCGCCAGCAGTGAGTCGGGGGGCCACGAGCAGTACGTC.

V usage is TRBV11-3 and J usage is TRBJ2-7; tentatively, D is TRBD2 (6 bases). Germline CDR1 SGHNT, CDR2 YENEEA. Trimming removed 1 base at V and 3 bases at J, with 10 bases between. The CDR3 has 14 amino acids. The CDR3 here is CASSLGGVDYEQYF. The DNA of the CDR3 is TGTGCCAGCAGCTTAGGGGGGGTAGACTACGAGCAGTACTTC.